The entry that follows covers one T cell receptor beta chain sequence. The data are from a study of shared T cell receptors in the human thymus. TCRdb keeps only in-frame clones here, not all; method: immunoSEQ multiplex PCR. The repertoire holds approximately 660,000 clones, with around nine tenths as singletons. Germline V gene data show CDR1 as SGHAT and CDR2 as FQNNGV. V lost 5 bases and J lost 0; bases outside the gene matches: 6. CDR3 length equals 16 residues. Another study also made use of these data, one on human thymus T cells. That work contributes: Among the donors, all were healthy Finnish infants having corrective surgery for congenital heart defects. Corrective heart surgery yielded the resections from which the thymus tissue came. What appeared biased in thymic and blood repertoires was the usage of V and J genes. Highly overlapping thymic repertoires among unrelated individuals were reported in related research.

The sequencing input was thymocytes. This chain joins TRBV11-2 and TRBJ2-1; 8 nucleotides agree with TRBD2. The sequence derives from a boy younger than two with a congenital heart defect. CDR3 coding DNA: TGTGCCAGCAGCCGTAGCGGGACGAGCTCCTACAATGAGCAGTTCTTC. Its translation: CASSRSGTSSYNEQFF.